Listed below are T cell receptor beta chains from one sample, sequenced in a study of blood T cell repertoires in COVID-19. Method: immunoSEQ multiplex PCR; TCRdb's copy keeps in-frame clones and lacks some. Among around 110,000 clones listed, approximately 90% were seen once. Sample: peripheral blood. The receptor set was obtained from a human donor with active COVID-19. The donor label of this sample is uncertain. Each CDR3 is given with its conserved first and last residue. A D gene is named only where the DNA matches it firmly. Some rows mark clone size as missing; the rest say once, few, many or name a class of expanded clone.

clone_size j_call d_call v_call cdr3_nt cdr3_aa
. TRBJ1-6 . TRBV15 TGTGCCACCAGCAGCCCCAGAGGGGGGGGTTCACCCCTCCACTTT CATSSPRGGGSPLHF
. TRBJ2-1 . TRBV18 TGTGCCAGCTCACACCGCGACAATGAGCAGTTCTTC CASSHRDNEQFF
. TRBJ1-1 . TRBV15 TGTGCCACCAGCAGGGGAGGGAGGGATGGCACTGAAGCTTTCTTT CATSRGGRDGTEAFF
. TRBJ1-1 TRBD1 TRBV6-2/TRBV6-3 TGTGCCAGCAGCCGCCCTGACAGGGTGCGGACTGAAGCTTTCTTT CASSRPDRVRTEAFF
. TRBJ1-5 . TRBV28 TGTGCCAGCAGTTTTCAGTTCCAGCCCCAGCATTTT CASSFQFQPQHF
. TRBJ1-1 . TRBV27 TGTGCCAGCAGTTTATCGAGCGGGAACACTGAAGCTTTCTTT CASSLSSGNTEAFF
once TRBJ2-3 TRBD2 TRBV4-2 TGTGCCAGCAGCCAAGGGGGCGGGGGGGCGGCAGATACGCAGTATTTT CASSQGGGGAADTQYF
. TRBJ2-5 . TRBV9 TGTGCCAGCAGCGTAACAGGATTAACGGAGACCCAGTACTTC CASSVTGLTETQYF
. TRBJ2-7 TRBD2 TRBV11-2 TGTGCCAGCAGCTTAGATACGGTTGGAGCGGGGGGACCTCTTGCCTACGAGCAGTACTTC CASSLDTVGAGGPLAYEQYF
. TRBJ2-5 . TRBV7-2 TGTGCCAGCAGCCCAACTCGGGGAGAAGAGACCCAGTACTTC CASSPTRGEETQYF
. TRBJ2-5 TRBD1 TRBV5-1 TGCGCCAGCGGAGGACAGGGGGCCGAGACCCAGTACTTC CASGGQGAETQYF
. TRBJ2-6 . TRBV6-4 TGTGCCAGCAGTGTGGGACACCGCTTACTTGGTCTTTCTGGGGCCAACGTCCTGACTTTC CASSVGHRLLGLSGANVLTF
once TRBJ2-7 . TRBV4-3 TGCGCCAGCAGCCAAGGGAGGGACAGCTACGAGCAGTACTTC CASSQGRDSYEQYF
. TRBJ2-2 TRBD2 TRBV14 TGTGCCAGCAGCCCCCCGGGGGGGAGCCTGACCGGGGAGCTGTTTTTT CASSPPGGSLTGELFF
. TRBJ2-1 TRBD2 TRBV4-1 TGCGCCAGCAGTCCAGGACTAGCGGGGGGGCTCGATGAGCAGTTCTTC CASSPGLAGGLDEQFF
. TRBJ1-3 TRBD1 TRBV11-2 TGTGCCAGCAGCCCGCCGGGACAGCGGAACTCTGGAAACACCATATATTTT CASSPPGQRNSGNTIYF
. TRBJ2-4 . TRBV4-1 TGCGCCAGCAGCCAAGAAGAGTCCTTCCTGGCCAAAAACATTCAGTACTTC CASSQEESFLAKNIQYF
. TRBJ1-4 TRBD1 TRBV10-3 TGTGCCATCAGTCCCGGGACAGGGGCCACTAATGAAAAACTGTTTTTT CAISPGTGATNEKLFF
. TRBJ2-7 TRBD1 TRBV9 TGTGCCAGCAGCTACAGGGGCGGCTCCTACGAGCAGTACTTC CASSYRGGSYEQYF
. TRBJ2-5 . TRBV12-2 TGTGCAAGTCGCCTTAGTGTCCCCGGGGGAGAGACCCAGTACTTC CASRLSVPGGETQYF
. TRBJ2-1 TRBD2 TRBV5-4 TGTGCCAGCAGCTTGCAAGCGGGGGGCAACAATGAGCAGTTCTTC CASSLQAGGNNEQFF
. TRBJ2-1 TRBD2 TRBV6-6 TGTGCCAGCAGTACCCGACTAGCGGGGGTATTCAATGAGCAGTTCTTC CASSTRLAGVFNEQFF
. TRBJ1-2 . TRBV6-5 TGTGCCAGCAGTTATGACAGATACTATGGCTACACCTTC CASSYDRYYGYTF
. TRBJ1-6 . TRBV18 TGTGCCAGCTCACCACTATCAGACAGAGCCGGTTCACCCCTCCACTTT CASSPLSDRAGSPLHF
. TRBJ2-1 . TRBV19 TGTGCCCGGAGCCTCCCCCCGTTCTTC CARSLPPFF
many TRBJ1-1 . TRBV7-2 TGTGCCAGCAGCGAGAGACGGGCCAGGGCAGGTGAAGCTTTCTTT CASSERRARAGEAFF
. TRBJ2-3 . TRBV1 TGCACCAGCAGCCAAGATGTCCTTGCGGGAGGCACAGATACGCAGTATTTT CTSSQDVLAGGTDTQYF
once TRBJ2-3 . TRBV4-1 TGCGCCAGCAGCCAAGATGTGGGGGCCCCCACAGATACGCAGTATTTT CASSQDVGAPTDTQYF
. TRBJ1-1 . TRBV9 TGTGCCAGCAGCGTAGGAGGTTTGGCAGGGCATGAAGCTTTCTTT CASSVGGLAGHEAFF
. TRBJ2-7 . TRBV27 TGTGCCAGCAGTTTGTGGGGCAGAACCTACGAGCAGTACTTC CASSLWGRTYEQYF
. TRBJ2-7 TRBD2 TRBV5-1 TGCGCCAGCACCCATGGAGTCAGCGGGGGGTCCTACGAGCAGTACTTC CASTHGVSGGSYEQYF
few TRBJ2-3 TRBD2 TRBV14 TGTGCCAGCAGCCTTAGCGGGGTGTACATAGATACGCAGTATTTT CASSLSGVYIDTQYF
. TRBJ2-6 . TRBV5-6 TGTGCCAGCAGCAACTGGACAGTTTCCTGGGCCAACGTCCTGACTTTC CASSNWTVSWANVLTF
once TRBJ2-7 . TRBV6-5 TGTGCCAGCAGTTACCGAGACTTTGGATACGAGCAGTACTTC CASSYRDFGYEQYF
. TRBJ1-6 . TRBV25-1 TGTGCCAGCAGTGCGGCCAGGGGTTTTGGGTCCTATAATTCACCCCTCCACTTT CASSAARGFGSYNSPLHF
. TRBJ2-2 . TRBV9 TGTGCCAGCAGCGTAGACTCGGGACACCCGAACACCGGGGAGCTGTTTTTT CASSVDSGHPNTGELFF
. TRBJ1-1 TRBD1 TRBV5-1 TGCGCCAGCAGCAAGGCGGGACAGGGGGAGGACACTGAAGCTTTCTTT CASSKAGQGEDTEAFF
once TRBJ1-5 . TRBV25-1 TGTGCCAGCAGTGAAGAAAGGGGGACGGGCAATCAGCCCCAGCATTTT CASSEERGTGNQPQHF
. TRBJ2-3 TRBD2 TRBV6-4 TGTGCCAGCAGTGACTCGAGGTCGGGGGGGCCAGGCACAGATACGCAGTATTTT CASSDSRSGGPGTDTQYF
. TRBJ2-5 TRBD2 TRBV5-1 TGCGCCAGCAGCTTTCCGCGGGGGGGACAAGAGACCCAGTACTTC CASSFPRGGQETQYF
. TRBJ1-4 . TRBV5-5 TGTGCCAGCAGCTTGGAGGCAGGCCATAATGAAAAACTGTTTTTT CASSLEAGHNEKLFF
. TRBJ1-2 . TRBV2 TGTGCCAGCAGGGACAACGTCCAACATGGCTACACCTTC CASRDNVQHGYTF
. TRBJ2-2 . TRBV2 TGTGCCAGCAGTGGTTCTCTTTACTACACCGGGGAGCTGTTTTTT CASSGSLYYTGELFF
. TRBJ2-5 TRBD1 TRBV7-8 TGTGCCAGCGACAGGGGTATGCAAGAGACCCAGTACTTC CASDRGMQETQYF
. TRBJ2-5 TRBD1 TRBV30 TGTGCCTGGAGAGGACAGGCCCAAGAGACCCAGTACTTC CAWRGQAQETQYF
. TRBJ2-7 . TRBV5-1 TGCGCCAGCAGCCAGGGATCGACCCGCTCCTACGAGCAGTACTTC CASSQGSTRSYEQYF
. TRBJ2-7 . TRBV5-5 TGTGCCAGCAGCCTGGCTTTACAGGGTTTGGACGAGCAGTACTTC CASSLALQGLDEQYF
. TRBJ2-1 . TRBV27 TGTGCCAGCAGTGCACAGGGTGGCAGCTTCGTCTACAATGAGCAGTTCTTC CASSAQGGSFVYNEQFF
. TRBJ2-1 . TRBV9 TGTGCCAGCAGCGTAGGTCGGGCCTACAATGAGCAGTTCTTC CASSVGRAYNEQFF
. TRBJ1-2 . TRBV27 TGTGCCACCTCCCTCTTGGCGGGAAGCGGCTACACCTTC CATSLLAGSGYTF
. TRBJ1-1 . TRBV19 TGTGCCAGTAGTATATCCCCCAACAGGGTCTCTGAAGCTTTCTTT CASSISPNRVSEAFF
. TRBJ1-4 . TRBV20-1 TGCAGTGCGAGTCGGGGAGCAGCAACTAATGAAAAACTGTTTTTT CSASRGAATNEKLFF
. TRBJ1-2 TRBD1 TRBV7-2 TGTGCCAGCAGCACTCGGACAGGGGTAAACACCTTC CASSTRTGVNTF
. TRBJ2-2 . TRBV25-1 TGTGCCAGCAGTGAATATAACTCCCCAGGGGAGAACACCGGGGAGCTGTTTTTT CASSEYNSPGENTGELFF
. TRBJ2-4 TRBD1 TRBV5-1 TGCGCCAGCAGCTTGTCCTTCGATGACAGGGGGCTAGCCAAAAACATTCAGTACTTC CASSLSFDDRGLAKNIQYF
. TRBJ2-1 . TRBV6-1 TGTGCCAGCAGTGAAGAGTTGTTGGTTAGCCATGAGCAGTTCTTC CASSEELLVSHEQFF